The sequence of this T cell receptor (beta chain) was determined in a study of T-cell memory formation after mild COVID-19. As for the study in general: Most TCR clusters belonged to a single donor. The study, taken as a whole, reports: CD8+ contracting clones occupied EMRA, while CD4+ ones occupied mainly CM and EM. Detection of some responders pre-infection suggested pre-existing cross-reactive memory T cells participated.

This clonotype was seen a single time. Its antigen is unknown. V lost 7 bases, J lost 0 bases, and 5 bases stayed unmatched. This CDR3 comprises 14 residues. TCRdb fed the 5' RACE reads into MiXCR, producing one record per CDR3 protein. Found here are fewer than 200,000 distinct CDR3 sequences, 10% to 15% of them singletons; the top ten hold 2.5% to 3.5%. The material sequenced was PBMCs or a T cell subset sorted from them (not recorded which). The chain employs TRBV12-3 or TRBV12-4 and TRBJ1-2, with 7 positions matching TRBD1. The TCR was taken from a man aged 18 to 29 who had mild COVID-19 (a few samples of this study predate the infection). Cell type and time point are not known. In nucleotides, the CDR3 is TGTGCCAGCACCATTACAGGGGCTAACTATGGCTACACCTTC. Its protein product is CASTITGANYGYTF.